Listed here are 21 T cell receptor beta chains from one sample, sequenced in a study of T cells of healthy individuals. TCRdb reprocessed the 5' RACE reads with MiXCR, giving one entry per CDR3 protein. The sample records about 100,000 distinct CDR3 sequences, approximately 16% being singletons. The receptors shown here come from a human donor in good health.

This clonotype was seen a few times. This chain connects TRBV2 to TRBJ2-1, with 9 bases identical to TRBD1. CDR3 size: 17 residues. J lost 2 bases, V lost 6 bases, and 11 bases had no gene match. Germline loops: CDR1 SNHLY, CDR2 FYNNEI. The CDR3 region has the DNA TGTGCCAGCAGGCGCTCACCCGGACAGGGGCCCTACAATGAGCAGTTCTTC. Translated: CASRRSPGQGPYNEQFF.

Many counts were recorded for this clonotype. CDR3 region: CASGASTDTQYF. DNA for the CDR3: TGTGCTAGTGGTGCCAGCACAGATACGCAGTATTTT. The gene calls are TRBV12-5 and TRBJ2-3; D is undetermined. CDR1 and CDR2 from the germline V gene are LGHNT and FRNRAP. CDR3 length: 12 residues. Deletions cut 5 bases from V and 0 bases from J, with 3 bases between.

This clonotype was detected a few times. The chain couples TRBV6-1 to TRBJ1-5; 7 bases agree with TRBD1. Germline values: CDR1 MNHNS, CDR2 SASEGT. The CDR3 covers 11 residues. V lost 8 bases to trimming and J lost 7 bases; unmatched junction nucleotides: 2. CDR3 nucleotides: TGTGCCAGCCAGGGGGTGCAGCCCCAGCATTTT. Its protein product is CASQGVQPQHF.

The chain uses TRBV20-1 and TRBJ2-3; TRBD2 agrees at 10 bases. This CDR3 comprises 14 residues. Germline V gene lookup returns CDR1 DFQATT and CDR2 SNEGSKA (reference sequence). J lost 6 bases, V lost 6 bases, and 9 bases had no gene match. The CDR3 region has the DNA TGCAGTGCCATTAGCGGGGGGCCATGGGATACGCAGTATTTT. It specifies CSAISGGPWDTQYF.

The chain has TRBV18 and TRBJ1-1; D possibly corresponds to TRBD1 (5 bases). CDR3 size: 17 residues. CDR1 is KGHSH, CDR2 LQKENI, per germline. V gave up 1 base and J gave up 5 bases, with 20 bases separating them. The chain's CDR3 is CASSPRPGDGVGTEAFF. CDR3 DNA: TGTGCCAGCTCACCACGCCCGGGGGACGGTGTTGGGACTGAAGCTTTCTTT.

A few counts support this clonotype. The chain recombines TRBV29-1 with TRBJ2-3; D perhaps matches TRBD2 (5 bases). The CDR3 has 14 residues. Germline CDR1 is SQVTM and CDR2 is ANQGSEA. The V end lost 8 bases, the J end lost 2 bases, and 17 bases lay between the germline ends. DNA for the CDR3: TGCAGCTCTGGTCAAAGCGGTCTCACAGATACGCAGTATTTT. Encoded protein: CSSGQSGLTDTQYF.

The gene calls are TRBV2 and TRBJ1-5; perhaps TRBD1 as D (5 bases). Germline V lookup: CDR1 SNHLY, CDR2 FYNNEI. This CDR3 has 14 residues. Trimming removed 5 bases at V and 3 bases at J, with 11 bases between. The CDR3 is CASSSDTDNQPQHF. In DNA form, the CDR3 reads TGTGCCAGCAGTTCGGACACGGACAATCAGCCCCAGCATTTT.

This clonotype showed up many times. The chain couples TRBV6-5 to TRBJ2-7, with D hard to call. The V and J ends lost 6 bases and 2 bases respectively, with 8 bases between them. Germline V gene lookup returns CDR1 MNHEY and CDR2 SVGAGI. The CDR3 is made up of 12 amino acids. The CDR3 sequence is CASSKTPYEQYF. The CDR3 DNA reads TGTGCCAGCAGCAAAACACCCTACGAGCAGTACTTC.

This clonotype was detected a few times. The V and J genes are TRBV28 and TRBJ2-7, with unresolved D. With 5 bases removed from V and 4 bases from J, the gap between germline ends came to 15 bases. The CDR3 is made up of 14 amino acids. Germline CDR1 reads MDHEN; CDR2 reads SYDVKM. The CDR3 region has the DNA TGTGCCAGCAGTCCAACCCCGGGCCGATACGAGCAGTACTTC. Amino acids: CASSPTPGRYEQYF.

This clonotype was picked up many times. The chain is built from TRBV2 and TRBJ2-6; the D is unclear. V lost 6 bases and J 0 bases, leaving 6 bases between the germline ends. Germline V gene sequence: CDR1 SNHLY, CDR2 FYNNEI. This CDR3 comprises 14 residues. CDR3 loop: CASRGSSGANVLTF. CDR3 nucleotide sequence: TGTGCCAGCAGAGGCAGCTCTGGGGCCAACGTCCTGACTTTC.

This clonotype has only a few counts. Sequence at one end of the junction differs from germline and may be a read error. CDR3: CASSSAGGRDTQYF. The CDR3 DNA follows: TGTGCTAGCAGCTCTGCGGGGGGTAGAGATACGCAGTATTTT. The rearrangement joins TRBV7-7 to TRBJ2-3; 8 nucleotides match TRBD2. CDR1 and CDR2 (germline): SSHAT, FNYEAQ (reference sequence). This CDR3 comprises 14 residues.

The rearrangement links TRBV7-8 to TRBJ2-3; 9 bases are shared with TRBD2. The ends lost 5 bases at V and 2 bases at J; junction bases unmatched: 5. Germline CDR1 and CDR2: SGHVS and FQNEAQ. The CDR3 sequence is 15 residues long. This CDR3 reads CASSTGLANTDTQYF. The DNA of the CDR3 is TGTGCCAGCAGCACCGGACTAGCGAACACAGATACGCAGTATTTT.

This clonotype has just a few counts. The V gene is TRBV4-3, the J gene TRBJ2-7, with 8 positions matching TRBD2. V dropped 4 bases and J dropped 7; count of bases not matched to a gene: 9. Germline assignment: CDR1 LGHNA and CDR2 YSLEER. CDR3 length: 14 amino acids. DNA of the CDR3: TGCGCCAGCAGCCTCGGGGGGGGAAAACAAGAGCAGTACTTC. Residues: CASSLGGGKQEQYF.

This clonotype was found a few times. The V gene is TRBV20-1, the J gene TRBJ1-3; possibly TRBD1 for D (6 bases). Between the trimmed V and J ends, which lost 6 bases and 1 base, there was a span of 10 bases. Germline V lookup: CDR1 DFQATT, CDR2 SNEGSKA (reference sequence). The CDR3 is 13 residues long. CDR3 protein: CSATTGSGNTIYF. The CDR3 region has the DNA TGCAGTGCGACTACAGGGTCTGGAAACACCATATATTTT.

This clonotype was found many times. This chain links TRBV28 with TRBJ2-7; maybe TRBD2 (6 bases). Per the germline V gene, CDR1 is MDHEN and CDR2 is SYDVKM. V was cut by 4 bases and J by 5 bases, with 9 bases left in between. This CDR3 is built from 12 residues. The CDR3 loop is CASSSGDNEQYF. The CDR3 DNA follows: TGTGCCAGCAGTTCGGGGGATAACGAGCAGTACTTC.

This clonotype was seen more than once but under ten times. The V gene is TRBV6-2 or TRBV6-3, the J gene TRBJ2-2; 9 bases align to TRBD2. V was clipped by 8 bases and J by 5 bases; unmatched bases: 9. CDR3 length equals 15 residues. In germline, CDR1 is MNHEY, CDR2 SVGEGT. CDR3 DNA sequence: TGTGCCAGCCGCAGGACTAGCGCCGAGACCGGGGAGCTGTTTTTT. It yields the protein CASRRTSAETGELFF.

The gene calls are TRBV6-5 and TRBJ1-2; a possible D gene is TRBD1 (5 bases). Between the trimmed V and J ends, which lost 5 bases and 4 bases, there was a span of 11 bases. Germline V gene data show CDR1 as MNHEY and CDR2 as SVGAGI. The length of the CDR3 is 13 residues. CDR3 DNA sequence: TGTGCCAGCAGTCCGGGACGGTCCTATGGCTACACCTTC. Translating gives CASSPGRSYGYTF.

The chain is built from TRBV6-5 and TRBJ2-7; 9 bases map to TRBD1. The CDR3 runs 15 residues. Unmatched junction bases numbered 8, after V lost 4 bases and J lost 4 bases. Germline loops: CDR1 MNHEY, CDR2 SVGAGI. The CDR3 DNA reads as TGTGCCAGCAGTTTGTCCGGGACAGGGACGTACGAGCAGTACTTC. Its translation is CASSLSGTGTYEQYF.

This chain links TRBV28 with TRBJ2-2; D perhaps matches TRBD2 (6 bases). Germline lookup yields CDR1 MDHEN and CDR2 SYDVKM. There are 14 residues in the CDR3. The germline V and J ends were trimmed by 8 bases and 6 bases, with 16 bases remaining between them. The CDR3, as DNA: TGTGCCAGCTCCTTACCGGGGGATCCCGGGGAGCTGTTTTTT. Amino acids: CASSLPGDPGELFF. Supplemented by reference TRBV28 and TRBJ2-2, the full variable domain reads DVKVTQSSRYLVKRTGEKVFLECVQDMDHENMFWYRQDPGLGLRLIYFSYDVKMKEKGDIPEGYSVSREKKERFSLILESASTNQTSMYLCASSLPGDPGELFFGEGSRLTVL.

This chain uses TRBV20-1 with TRBJ2-7; D remains ambiguous. V lost 5 bases, J lost 12 bases, and 17 bases lay in between. This CDR3 is 11 amino acids long. The germline gives CDR1 DFQATT, CDR2 SNEGSKA (reference sequence). In nucleotides, the CDR3 is TGCAGTGCTCTTCAAACAAATTCTCGGTACTTC. This codes for CSALQTNSRYF.

The chain links TRBV12-3 or TRBV12-4 to TRBJ2-7; 10 positions agree with TRBD1. With 3 bases clipped from V and 4 bases from J, the junction kept 6 bases outside the gene matches. The CDR3 contains 15 residues. The CDR3 protein is CASSFGTGESYEQYF. Written as DNA, the CDR3 is TGTGCCAGCAGTTTCGGGACAGGGGAAAGTTACGAGCAGTACTTC.